Sequencing of this T cell receptor beta chain was carried out in a study of cytomegalovirus exposure and HLA in healthy donors. The PCR had 60 Vbeta and 13 Jbeta primers. Here immunoSEQ multiplex PCR was the method, and the copy in TCRdb shows in-frame clones only, minus some. The sample yields around 110,000 clones, around 80% seen once. The CDR3 extends over 12 amino acids. CDR1 is KGHSH, CDR2 LQKENI, per germline. This rearrangement joins TRBV18 to TRBJ2-5, with D maybe TRBD1 (6 bases). The tail of the sequence fits TRBJ2-7 better, so the J call may be wrong. Sequenced sample: PBMCs. This receptor was obtained from a man aged 25-45 years in good health and CMV-seropositive. The CDR3 region has the DNA TGTGCCAGCTCGGGACAAGACTACGAGCAGTACTTC. Translating it yields CASSGQDYEQYF.